Given below is one T cell receptor beta chain in context. In its sample, this clone was seen once. Its cognate antigen has yet to be identified. Base qualities are not provided; no much larger clone lies one nucleotide away. This sample was included in a study of untreated major depressive disorder (dated by TCRdb to the late 2010s). Some background on the complete study: A cross-sectional case-control design was used to compare T cell phenotype and TCR repertoire between antidepressant-free major depressive disorder patients and individually matched non-depressed controls. The sequencing was a follow-up to the differences in Vbeta 5.1, Vbeta 11 and Vbeta 22 usage that flow cytometry had picked up across the whole cohort. The research as a whole found: TRBV25-01 and TRBV02-01 usage followed the flow-cytometry pattern but did not reach statistical significance in the sequencing data. The sequencing comparisons used one-tailed planned tests on only three preselected Vbeta families. Sequencing confirmed higher TRBV05-01 (Vbeta 5.1) usage among CD4+ T cells of depressed patients than controls, with p = 0.040 in a one-tailed test. A comparatively small study sample was produced by the strict matching and exclusion criteria, and the generalizability of findings was thereby limited. The top five TRBV05-01 clones in every sequenced subject were all private clones.

At the junction V is shortened by 0 bases and J by 4 bases, with 13 bases in between. CDR1 SGHNT and CDR2 YYREEE are derived from the germline V gene (reference sequence). From its cysteine to its phenylalanine, the CDR3 spans 16 amino acids. Just CDR3 DNA is preserved here, 48 bases in frame from base 1. The Qiagen DNeasy Blood and Tissue Kit was used to extract total genomic DNA from purified CD4+ T cells. Amplification and sequencing of the TCRbeta CDR3 region, as defined according to IMGT, were carried out with immunoSEQ immunosequencing protocols. The original methods were these. The immunoSEQ service preprocessed the raw sequence data to correct PCR and sequencing errors. The sequence data were loaded into the immunoSEQ Analyzer and then analyzed further using VDJtools v1.0.7. The paired Wilcoxon signed-rank test was used to test differences between patients and controls. As stored in TCRdb, this immuneACCESS dataset retains in-frame rearrangements with V and J assigned. A fraction of the clones does not appear; measured against another copy, unresolved V genes explain less than half of the discrepancy, and the remainder lacks a known reason. The V and J calls and clone size were taken over from that table, and D and trimming were inferred from the DNA. This sample gives fewer than 25,000 clones in total; over 75% of them show up just once. In total, the top ten clones hold about 0.8% of the sample.

Every depressed patient was matched in pairs with a non-depressed control on sex, age, current smoking status and body mass index. European descent was reported for all participants. No current or lifetime mood disorder was present in controls, and Quick Inventory of Depressive Symptoms-Self Report scores of 5 or less were recorded for controls. Major medical conditions, Axis I/II comorbidities, regular medication or illicit drug use, and drinking over 100 g alcohol weekly were applied as exclusion criteria for all participants. Approximately 30 ml of peripheral blood was collected into EDTA tubes from each participant. Magnetic negative selection with the BD IMag Human CD4 T Lymphocyte Enrichment Set was used to purify CD4+ T cells from thawed PBMCs. Flow cytometry confirmed that the CD4+ enrichment method typically gave around 95% purity. A subgroup of a few case-control pairs, chosen blind to the chemokine receptor expression and flow-cytometric repertoire skewing results, underwent TCRbeta sequencing. Every blood sample was taken in the morning at 8:00 a.m., after which PBMCs were separated out using Ficoll-Hypaque gradient centrifugation. Until being assayed, PBMCs were kept in liquid nitrogen after cryopreservation by gradual cooling to -80 degrees C.

The clonotype was recovered from a woman aged 25 to 45 in good health. Recombination joined TRBV5-4 with TRBJ2-2, with no D gene named confidently. The sample comprised CD4+ T cells from PBMCs. The DNA is as follows: TGTGCCAGCAGCTTGGGGGGTGAAGGGTTCACCGGGGAGCTGTTTTTT. This encodes CASSLGGEGFTGELFF.